This entry is about one T cell receptor (beta chain). Original processing methods: Amplification with reference gene primers provided the estimates of nucleated cell counts. The data were produced by immunoSEQ multiplex PCR, yet TCRdb's version contains in-frame clones alone and is incomplete. For V, J and clone size, that table is used; D and trimming come from the DNA. The top ten hold 3% to 4% of the sample, which has a few hundred thousand clones, approximately 88% seen once. The germline gives CDR1 MNHEY, CDR2 SVGEGT. V gave up 2 bases and J gave up 2 bases, with 12 bases separating them. The CDR3 consists of 16 residues. This record comes from a study of blood T cell repertoires in COVID-19. Across the study: The study drew acute and convalescent COVID-19 samples from the United States, Italy and Spain. PBMCs, B-cell-depleted T cells, or T cells provided the cDNA or gDNA that made up the material.

The sequence came from a woman between 45 and 60 years old with active or convalescent COVID-19. V is TRBV6-2 or TRBV6-3 and J is TRBJ2-2, with D perhaps matching TRBD2 (5 bases). Specimen: peripheral blood. CDR3 in amino acids: CASSYDGSDNTGELFF. DNA of the CDR3: TGTGCCAGCAGTTACGATGGGAGTGATAACACCGGGGAGCTGTTTTTT.